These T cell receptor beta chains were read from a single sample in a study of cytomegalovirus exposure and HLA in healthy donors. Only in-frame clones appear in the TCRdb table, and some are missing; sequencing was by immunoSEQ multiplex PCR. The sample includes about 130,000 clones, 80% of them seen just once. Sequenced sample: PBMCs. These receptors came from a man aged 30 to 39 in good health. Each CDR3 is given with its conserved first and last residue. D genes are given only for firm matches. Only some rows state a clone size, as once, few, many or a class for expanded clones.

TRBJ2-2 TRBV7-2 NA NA CASSSAGHTGELFF TGTGCCAGCAGTTCGGCGGGACACACCGGGGAGCTGTTTTTT
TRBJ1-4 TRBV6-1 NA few CASSDLLRATNEKLFF TGTGCCAGCAGTGACCTACTACGGGCAACTAATGAAAAACTGTTTTTT
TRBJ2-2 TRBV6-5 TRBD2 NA CASLAGENTGELFF TGTGCCAGCTTAGCGGGAGAGAACACCGGGGAGCTGTTTTTT
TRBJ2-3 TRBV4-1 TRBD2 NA CASSLLGSGSTDTQYF TGCGCCAGCAGCCTCCTGGGTAGCGGGAGCACAGATACGCAGTATTTT
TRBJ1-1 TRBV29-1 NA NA CSVAPQENTEAFF TGCAGCGTCGCCCCCCAGGAGAACACTGAAGCTTTCTTT
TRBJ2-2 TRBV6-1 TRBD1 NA CASIWDRVTGELFF TGTGCCAGCATCTGGGACAGGGTAACCGGGGAGCTGTTTTTT
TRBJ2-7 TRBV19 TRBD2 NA CASTSGTSGSYEQYF TGTGCCAGTACCTCTGGGACTAGCGGGAGCTACGAGCAGTACTTC
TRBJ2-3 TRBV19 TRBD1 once CASSVRDRDTDTQYF TGTGCCAGTAGTGTTCGGGACAGAGACACAGATACGCAGTATTTT
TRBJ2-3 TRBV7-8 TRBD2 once CASSPLAGVGDTQYF TGTGCCAGCAGTCCACTAGCGGGAGTAGGAGATACGCAGTATTTT
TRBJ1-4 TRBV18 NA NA CASSRVYSTNEKLFF TGTGCCAGCTCACGCGTCTATTCAACTAATGAAAAACTGTTTTTT
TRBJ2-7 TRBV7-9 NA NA CASSLQSSYEQYF TGCGCCAGCAGCCTTCAAAGCTCCTACGAGCAGTACTTC
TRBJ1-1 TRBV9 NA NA CASSPRDSPGGEAFF TGTGCCAGCAGCCCCCGGGACTCCCCTGGCGGGGAAGCTTTCTTT
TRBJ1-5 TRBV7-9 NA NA CSSSLVAGDQPQHF TGTTCCAGCAGCTTAGTGGCAGGGGATCAGCCCCAGCATTTT
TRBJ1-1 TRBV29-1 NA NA CSVLPVGSLNTEAFF TGCAGCGTCCTTCCCGTTGGGAGCTTGAACACTGAAGCTTTCTTT
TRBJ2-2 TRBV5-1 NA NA CASYRANTGELFF TGCGCCAGCTACAGGGCGAACACCGGGGAGCTGTTTTTT
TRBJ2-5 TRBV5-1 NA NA CASSLGQAETQYF TGCGCCAGCAGCTTGGGGCAAGCGGAGACCCAGTACTTC
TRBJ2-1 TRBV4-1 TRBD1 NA CASSPGTADEQFF TGCGCCAGCAGCCCCGGGACAGCAGATGAGCAGTTCTTC
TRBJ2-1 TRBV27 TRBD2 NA CASGSYPGTTQGYEQFF TGTGCCAGCGGCTCATACCCCGGGACTACTCAGGGCTATGAGCAGTTCTTC
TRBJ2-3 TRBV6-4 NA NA CASRSQGSSTDTQYF TGTGCCAGCAGAAGCCAGGGCTCGAGCACAGATACGCAGTATTTT
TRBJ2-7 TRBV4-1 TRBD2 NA CASSHPRGGLADYEQYF TGCGCCAGCAGCCATCCAAGGGGGGGACTAGCGGATTACGAGCAGTACTTC
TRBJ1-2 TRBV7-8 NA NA CASSLGQGAYTF TGTGCCAGCAGCTTAGGTCAAGGAGCCTACACCTTC
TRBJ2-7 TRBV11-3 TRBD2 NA CASSPGLAASYEQYF TGTGCCAGCAGCCCGGGACTAGCGGCCTCCTACGAGCAGTACTTC
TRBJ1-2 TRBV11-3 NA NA CASSWQGHYGYTF TGTGCCAGCAGCTGGCAGGGGCACTATGGCTACACCTTC
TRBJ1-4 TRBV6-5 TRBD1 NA CASSSTGWRKLFF TGTGCCAGCAGTTCGACAGGGTGGCGGAAACTGTTTTTT
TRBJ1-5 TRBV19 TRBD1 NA CASRTGGIQPQHF TGTGCCAGTAGGACAGGGGGTATTCAGCCCCAGCATTTT
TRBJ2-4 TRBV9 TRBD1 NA CASSAHAHRGQNIQYF TGTGCCAGCAGCGCACACGCCCACAGGGGCCAAAACATTCAGTACTTC
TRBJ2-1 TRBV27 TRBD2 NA CASKGLAGGQAPYNEQFF TGTGCCAGCAAGGGACTAGCGGGAGGGCAAGCCCCCTACAATGAGCAGTTCTTC
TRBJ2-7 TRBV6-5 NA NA CASSYGGASGSYEQYF TGTGCCAGCAGTTACGGGGGGGCTAGCGGATCCTACGAGCAGTACTTC
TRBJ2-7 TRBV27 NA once CASSSSEDYEQYF TGTGCCAGCAGTAGTAGTGAGGACTACGAGCAGTACTTC
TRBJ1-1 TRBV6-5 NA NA CASSDRQNTEAFF TGTGCCAGCAGTGACCGACAGAACACTGAAGCTTTCTTT
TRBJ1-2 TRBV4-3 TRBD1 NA CASSQGTGVNYGYTF TGCGCCAGCAGCCAAGGAACAGGGGTAAACTATGGCTACACCTTC
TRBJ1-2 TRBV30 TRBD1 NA CAWSSGTGGYGYTF TGTGCCTGGAGTTCCGGGACAGGGGGTTACGGCTACACCTTC
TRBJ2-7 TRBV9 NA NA CASSVEYRVDEQYF TGTGCCAGCAGCGTAGAGTACAGGGTGGACGAGCAGTACTTC
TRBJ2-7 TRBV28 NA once CASRPGEREQYF TGTGCCAGCAGGCCAGGGGAGAGGGAGCAGTACTTC
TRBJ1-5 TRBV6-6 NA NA CASPPGGVGQPQHF TGTGCCAGCCCCCCGGGGGGGGTGGGTCAGCCCCAGCATTTT
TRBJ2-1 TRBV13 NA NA CASSSKVRPDVKDEQFF TGTGCCAGCAGCAGTAAGGTGAGGCCAGATGTCAAGGATGAGCAGTTCTTC
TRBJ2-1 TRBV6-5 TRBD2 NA CASSYLTSGTYNEQFF TGTGCCAGCAGTTACCTCACGAGCGGGACCTACAATGAGCAGTTCTTC
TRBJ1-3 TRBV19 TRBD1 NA CASSADRRSWNTIYF TGTGCCAGTAGTGCGGACAGGCGGTCTTGGAACACCATATATTTT
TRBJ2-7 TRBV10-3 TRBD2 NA CATGGERQTYEQYF TGTGCCACCGGGGGGGAACGCCAGACCTACGAGCAGTACTTC
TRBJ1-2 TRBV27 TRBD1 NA CASRRQGAGRDGYTF TGTGCCAGCAGGCGACAGGGGGCTGGCCGGGATGGCTACACCTTC
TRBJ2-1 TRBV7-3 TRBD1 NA CASSPRAGGYNEQFF TGTGCCAGCAGCCCTCGGGCAGGGGGCTACAATGAGCAGTTCTTC
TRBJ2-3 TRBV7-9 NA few CSSSPGATSTDTQYF TGTTCCAGCAGCCCAGGGGCTACCAGCACAGATACGCAGTATTTT
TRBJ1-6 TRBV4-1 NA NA CASSQVSGAVSYNSPLHF TGCGCCAGCAGCCAAGTTAGTGGGGCAGTCTCCTATAATTCACCCCTCCACTTT
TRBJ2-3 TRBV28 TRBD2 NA CASTSGSADTQYF TGTGCCAGCACTAGCGGGAGCGCGGATACGCAGTATTTT
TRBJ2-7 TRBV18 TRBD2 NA CASSPLSGTSSYEQYF TGTGCCAGCTCACCCCTTAGCGGGACCTCCTCCTACGAGCAGTACTTC
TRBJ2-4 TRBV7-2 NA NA CASSLGLAIQYF TGTGCCAGCAGCTTAGGCCTAGCTATTCAGTACTTC
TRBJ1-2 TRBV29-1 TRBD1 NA CSVEARDRGYGYTF TGCAGCGTGGAAGCCCGGGACAGGGGATATGGCTACACCTTC
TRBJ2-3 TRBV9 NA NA CASSVLAQSTDTQYF TGTGCCAGCAGCGTTCTAGCGCAAAGCACAGATACGCAGTATTTT